The T cell receptor (beta chain) under discussion was sequenced for a study of T cell responses to AZD1222 COVID-19 vaccine. Study-wide results and limits: Regions left unmutated in variants are reportedly the target of nearly half of spike-specific TCRs.

J lost 3 bases, V lost 4 bases, and 6 bases had no gene match. The germline V gene encodes CDR1 SGHDT and CDR2 YYEEEE. The CDR3 runs 14 residues. The method was immunoSEQ multiplex PCR; TCRdb's version includes in-frame clones alone and lacks a portion of them. The repertoire includes about 150,000 clones, more than 80% of them detected once, and approximately 6.9% sits in the top ten. Worth noting for this clone: Its antigen remains unknown.

The chain links TRBV5-6 to TRBJ1-1, with TRBD1 matching 7 bases. The receptor was isolated from an adult in good health. The specimen was peripheral blood, collected on day 0 of AZD1222 vaccination. For the CDR3, the DNA is TGTGCCAGCAGCCGCCGGGACAGATACACTGAAGCTTTCTTT. Amino acid sequence: CASSRRDRYTEAFF. The full variable domain, its missing parts supplied by reference TRBV5-6 and TRBJ1-1, is DAGVTQSPTHLIKTRGQQVTLRCSPKSGHDTVSWYQQALGQGPQFIFQYYEEEERQRGNFPDRFSGHQFPNYSSELNVNALLLGDSALYLCASSRRDRYTEAFFGQGTRLTVV.